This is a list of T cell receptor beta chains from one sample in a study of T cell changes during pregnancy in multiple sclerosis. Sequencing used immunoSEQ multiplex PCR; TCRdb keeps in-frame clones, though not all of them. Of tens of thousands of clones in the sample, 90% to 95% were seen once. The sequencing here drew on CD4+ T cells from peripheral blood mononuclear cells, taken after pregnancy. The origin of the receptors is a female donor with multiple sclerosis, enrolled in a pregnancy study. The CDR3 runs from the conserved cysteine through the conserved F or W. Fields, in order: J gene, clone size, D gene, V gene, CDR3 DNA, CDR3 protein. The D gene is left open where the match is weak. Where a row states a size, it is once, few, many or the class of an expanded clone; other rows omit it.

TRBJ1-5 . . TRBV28 TGTGCCAGCACTTACTACAGGAATAGCAATCAGCCCCAGCATTTT CASTYYRNSNQPQHF
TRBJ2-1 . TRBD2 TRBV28 TGTGCCAGCACCCGGGGGGGGACAAGCTACAATGAGCAGTTCTTC CASTRGGTSYNEQFF
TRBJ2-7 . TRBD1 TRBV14 TGTGCCAGCAGCCAAGTCAAGGACAGGGGGTTTCACGAGCAGTACTTC CASSQVKDRGFHEQYF
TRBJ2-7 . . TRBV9 TGTGCCAGCAGCGTAGAATATGCTGAGGTGTGGACAGTTTACGAGCAGTACTTC CASSVEYAEVWTVYEQYF
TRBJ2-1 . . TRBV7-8 TGTGCCAGCAGCTCCCAGGGCTATGAGCAGTTCTTC CASSSQGYEQFF
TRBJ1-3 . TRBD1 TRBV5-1 TGCGCCAGCTCAGGCACCGGGACAGGGGGCTTGAGTGGCGCTGGAAACACCATATATTTT CASSGTGTGGLSGAGNTIYF
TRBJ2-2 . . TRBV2 TGTGCCAGCGGGGCGGGGCAGCATTACACCGGGGAGCTGTTTTTT CASGAGQHYTGELFF
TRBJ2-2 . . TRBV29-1 TGCAGCGTTAGCAGGGCGAACACCGGGGAGCTGTTTTTT CSVSRANTGELFF
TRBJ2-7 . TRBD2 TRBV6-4 TGCCCGAGAGGGAGCGGGAGGGAGGAGCAGTACTTC CPRGSGREEQYF
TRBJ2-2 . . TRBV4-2 TGTGCCAGCAGCCAACCTACCGGGGAGCTGTTTTTT CASSQPTGELFF
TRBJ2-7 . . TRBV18 TGTGCCAGCTCACGGACGCCTCAGGGGCTCTACGAGCAGTACTTC CASSRTPQGLYEQYF
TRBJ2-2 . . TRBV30 TGTGCCTGGAGCGCTTCAACGTCAGGCGGGGAGCTGTTTTTT CAWSASTSGGELFF
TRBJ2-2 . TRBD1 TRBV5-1 TGCGCCAGCAGCCCGGGACAGGGGGTAACCGGGGAGCTGTTTTTT CASSPGQGVTGELFF
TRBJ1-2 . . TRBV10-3 TGTGCCATCAGTGACTCTCTAGGGGATGGCTACACCTTC CAISDSLGDGYTF
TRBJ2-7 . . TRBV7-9 TGTGCCAGCAGCTTTTCCGGGAGCCACGAGCAGTACTTC CASSFSGSHEQYF
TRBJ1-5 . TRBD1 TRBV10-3 TGTGCCATCAGTGAGCCAGGGGGAAGGGGACAGCCCCAGCATTTT CAISEPGGRGQPQHF
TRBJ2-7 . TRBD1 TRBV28 TGTGCCAGCAGTTTATGGGGCTCCGGGACAGGCTACGAGCAGTACTTC CASSLWGSGTGYEQYF
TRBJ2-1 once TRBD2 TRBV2 TGTGCCAGCCACCTAGCGGGAGTGATCAATGAGCAGTTCTTC CASHLAGVINEQFF
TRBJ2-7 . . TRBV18 TGTGCCAGCTCACCGAGGCCTTCCGATACGTCCTACGAGCAGTACTTC CASSPRPSDTSYEQYF
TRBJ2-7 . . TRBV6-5 TGTGCCAGCCGACGGAGCTCCTACGAGCAGTACTTC CASRRSSYEQYF
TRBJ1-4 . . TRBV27 TGTGCCAGCAGTTTTTTGGGGGCGGCTAATGAAAAACTGTTTTTT CASSFLGAANEKLFF
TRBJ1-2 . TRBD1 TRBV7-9 TGTGCCAGCGCCAAGCCCGACAGACAGGGCGACGGCTACACCTTC CASAKPDRQGDGYTF
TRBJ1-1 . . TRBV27 TGTGCCAGCAGTTTAAATTCAGGGATTGGTAGGAACACTGAAGCTTTCTTT CASSLNSGIGRNTEAFF
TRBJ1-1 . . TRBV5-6 TGTGCCAGCAGCCTGAACACCGAAGCTTTCTTT CASSLNTEAFF